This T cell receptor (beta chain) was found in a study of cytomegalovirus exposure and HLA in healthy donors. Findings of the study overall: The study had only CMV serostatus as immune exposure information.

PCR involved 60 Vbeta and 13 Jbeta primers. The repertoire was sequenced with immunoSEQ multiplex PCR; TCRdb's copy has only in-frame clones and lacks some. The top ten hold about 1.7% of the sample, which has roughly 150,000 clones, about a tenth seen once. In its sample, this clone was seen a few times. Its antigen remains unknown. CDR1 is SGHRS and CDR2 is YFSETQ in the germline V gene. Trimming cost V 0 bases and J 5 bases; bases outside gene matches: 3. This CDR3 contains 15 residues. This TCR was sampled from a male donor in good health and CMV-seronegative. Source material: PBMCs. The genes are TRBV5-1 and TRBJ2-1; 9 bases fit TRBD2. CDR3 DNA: TGCGCCAGCAGCTTGGACCTAGCGGGGAACAATGAGCAGTTCTTC. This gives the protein CASSLDLAGNNEQFF.